What follows describes a single TCR beta chain. These data belong to a study of beta chain features in type 1 diabetes. The wider study: Patients were similar to healthy donors in age and gender (as well as in cell yields).

Of the isolated RNA, all was reverse transcribed, and so the sequenced material was expressed TCRB transcripts. Clones were sequenced by immunoSEQ multiplex PCR, and TCRdb holds only the in-frame ones, with some missing. Found here are around 240,000 clones, 55% to 70% of them singletons; the top ten hold around 0.057%. Trimming took 1 base from V and 5 from J; bases not matched to a gene: 9. This CDR3 has 17 amino acids. Looked up from germline, CDR1 is SEHNR and CDR2 is FQNEAQ (reference sequence). This TCR was recovered from a young man in good health. The chain has TRBV7-9 and TRBJ2-3, with 10 bases that match TRBD2. Sequenced input: naive CD4+ T cells from blood. For the CDR3, the DNA is TGTGCCAGCAGCTTAGGAACCCTAGCGGGAGAGAGAGATACGCAGTATTTT. Residues: CASSLGTLAGERDTQYF.